This T cell receptor (beta chain) was sequenced in a study of CD8+ T cells in alopecia areata. Indicated treatment: oral pan-JAK inhibitor, 5-10 mg twice daily. J gave up 9 bases and V 4 bases, and 16 bases lay outside the gene matches. The germline CDR1 and CDR2 sequences are SGHNT and YYREEE (reference sequence). This CDR3 has 18 amino acids. Extracted from the samples, RNA was reverse transcribed into cDNA to serve as the sequencing template. TCRdb's copy holds only in-frame clones and misses some; the assay was immunoSEQ multiplex PCR. The repertoire includes some 150,000 clones, 86% of them detected once, and under 15% sits in the top ten.

The sequence was collected from a human donor with alopecia areata. The chain carries TRBV5-4 and TRBJ2-2; 12 nucleotides align to TRBD2. Source: CD8+ T cells sorted from blood, taken at week 4, from a patient treated with tofacitinib. As DNA, the CDR3 is TGTGCCAGCAGCCCAGCCGACCTAGCGGGGGGGCCGATTCGGGAGCTGTTTTTT. This sequence encodes CASSPADLAGGPIRELFF.